The rows below give T cell receptor beta chains drawn from one sample of a study of T cell responses to AZD1222 COVID-19 vaccine. TCRdb's table, derived via immunoSEQ multiplex PCR, lists solely in-frame clones and lacks some. The top ten clones hold 4% to 5% of a sample with 100,000 or so clones, roughly 86% of them seen once. The sequencing used peripheral blood, collected on day 0 of MenACWY control vaccination. These receptors were obtained from an adult in good health. Each CDR3 is given with its conserved first and last residue.

J gene,V gene,CDR3 protein
TRBJ1-2,TRBV4-2,CASSQEQATWDHGYTF
TRBJ2-1,TRBV11-3,CASSEGATYNEQFF
TRBJ2-2,TRBV5-1,CASSLAAGANTGELFF
TRBJ2-7,TRBV30,CAWSVTTGGVEQYF
TRBJ1-1,TRBV7-3,CASATGPNTEAFF
TRBJ2-7,TRBV7-9,CASSPQVQYF
TRBJ2-1,TRBV14,CASSQDLGTSSQQFF
TRBJ1-2,TRBV2,CASSGGQGPYGYTF
TRBJ2-7,TRBV28,CASSLDQTYEQYF
TRBJ1-2,TRBV6-5,CASRMEGAGGYTF
TRBJ2-1,TRBV2,CASSDEVGGLSEQFF
TRBJ1-2,TRBV2,CASSERTGSNYGYTF
TRBJ2-3,TRBV18,CASGYRGTDTQYF
TRBJ1-5,TRBV19,CASSMSRGGNQPQHF
TRBJ2-3,TRBV28,CASRTSGWGTDTQYF
TRBJ1-4,TRBV2,CASRRDSTNEKLFF
TRBJ2-7,TRBV6-2/TRBV6-3,CASSPDRGLGEQYF
TRBJ2-5,TRBV6-4,CASSDSISGRVQETQYF
TRBJ2-5,TRBV5-4,CASSQPGLAGDFGETQYF
TRBJ1-3,TRBV7-2,CASSSDRGSGNTIYF
TRBJ2-3,TRBV10-1,CASSESRNTDTQYF
TRBJ2-7,TRBV29-1,CSVLTGRNSYEQYF
TRBJ2-2,TRBV19,CASSIAAGANTGELFF